This T cell receptor beta chain is from a study of T-cell reconstitution after alpha-beta-depleted transplantation in children. Points from the study as a whole: One year after transplant, T-cell counts and diversity came mostly from newly produced T cells.

In its sample, this clonotype was seen a few times. The antigen remains undetermined. Unique molecular identifiers featured in how the TCRbeta library was prepared. TCRdb called the PCR reads again in MiXCR, with one record for every CDR3 protein. The repertoire consists of approximately 520,000 distinct CDR3 sequences, with around 10% occurring once and the leading ten covering 11% to 15%. The CDR3 covers 15 residues. V was clipped by 3 bases and J by 7 bases; unmatched bases: 8. Germline CDR1 SGHVS, CDR2 FQNEAQ. The starting material was PBMCs, mostly from graft donor cells, obtained 180 days after TCRalphabeta/CD19-depleted stem cell transplant. The source of this sequence is a female patient under 10 years old who had a stem cell transplant for aplastic anemia, so the T cells may come from the graft donor. The chain has TRBV7-8 and TRBJ2-7; 11 bases align to TRBD2. CDR3 residues: CASSFQLAGVGEQYF. In nucleotides, the CDR3 is TGTGCCAGCAGCTTCCAACTAGCGGGAGTGGGAGAGCAGTACTTC.